The 8 T cell receptor beta chains presented below share a single source sample, sequenced in a study of T cells in Graves' hyperthyroidism and ophthalmopathy. The investigators amplified TCR beta CDR3 regions from RNA transcripts. With the HTBI primer set, the TCR CDR3 went through a first round of RT-PCR. TCRdb re-called the multiplex PCR reads through MiXCR, storing one row per CDR3 protein. The sample includes 500,000 to 600,000 distinct CDR3 sequences, 35% to 50% of them seen just once. The sample taken for sequencing was peripheral blood or thyroid tissue (not recorded which). These TCRs come from an adult woman with Graves' disease, either hyperthyroidism or ophthalmopathy (not recorded which).

In its sample, this clonotype was seen a few times. This chain connects TRBV11-1 to TRBJ2-5; D may be TRBD2 (6 bases). Germline CDR1 and CDR2: SGHAT and FQDESV (reference sequence). V was pared by 3 bases and J by 0 bases, with 14 bases between. This CDR3 spans 16 amino acids. The CDR3 DNA reads TGTGCCAGCAGCTTTGGGGACTCCCAGTACCAAGAGACCCAGTACTTC. It is translated as CASSFGDSQYQETQYF.

This clonotype occurred many times. The chain links TRBV7-9 to TRBJ2-5; no clear D gene. The length of the CDR3 is 17 residues. Trimming shortened V by 3 bases and J by 5 bases, and 22 bases separated the two germline ends. CDR1 is SEHNR and CDR2 is FQNEAQ in the germline V gene (reference sequence). In DNA form, the CDR3 reads TGTGCCAGCAGCTTTAGGGCGCTGGGGTATAGTTATGAGACCCAGTACTTC. Protein: CASSFRALGYSYETQYF.

DNA for the CDR3: TGTGCCAGCAGCTTCGGCAGTCGATACGAGCAGTACTTC. This codes for CASSFGSRYEQYF. The gene calls are TRBV5-5 and TRBJ2-7; unclear D gene. Germline V gives CDR1 SGHKS, CDR2 YYEKEE (reference sequence). V lost 2 bases to trimming and J lost 4 bases, with 10 bases between them. The CDR3 is 13 residues long.

The J gene is TRBJ1-2, the V gene TRBV2; weak D call: TRBD1 (5 bases). V was trimmed by 6 bases and J by 8 bases, leaving 19 bases between them. The CDR3 is made up of 14 amino acids. Germline V gene data show CDR1 as SNHLY and CDR2 as FYNNEI. CDR3 amino acids: CASRAVTGTEGYTF. CDR3 coding DNA: TGTGCCAGCAGGGCCGTCACCGGGACGGAAGGCTACACCTTC. The entire variable domain, with the rest obtained from reference TRBV2 and TRBJ1-2, is as follows: EPEVTQTPSHQVTQMGQEVILRCVPISNHLYFYWYRQILGQKVEFLVSFYNNEISEKSEIFDDQFSVERPDGSNFTLKIRSTKLEDSAMYFCASRAVTGTEGYTFGSGTRLTVV.

The chain links TRBV6-5 to TRBJ2-7, with 8 bases that match TRBD1. With V trimmed by 5 bases and J by 5 bases, 8 bases remained unmatched. The CDR3 runs to 14 residues. Per the germline V gene, CDR1 is MNHEY and CDR2 is SVGAGI. CDR3 coding DNA: TGTGCCAGCAGTCAGGACAGGGTATCCCACGAGCAGTACTTC. It specifies CASSQDRVSHEQYF.

This clonotype was found a few times. The chain recombines TRBV4-1 with TRBJ1-4, with D possibly matching TRBD1 (5 bases). Germline V gene data show CDR1 as MGHRA and CDR2 as YSYEKL. Trimming took off 3 bases at V and 7 bases at J, with 15 bases between the two ends. The CDR3 totals 15 residues. CDR3 bases: TGCGCCAGCAGCCAGCGCAGGGTCGGGGGTGAAAAACTGTTTTTT. It encodes CASSQRRVGGEKLFF.

This clonotype has only a few counts. The chain employs TRBV7-9 and TRBJ2-7, with 9 bases identical to TRBD2. The better agreement between TRBJ2-1 and the DNA end casts doubt on the J call. Per germline, CDR1 SEHNR and CDR2 FQNEAQ (reference sequence). This CDR3 spans 16 amino acids. The DNA for the CDR3 is TGTGCCAGCAGCTTCCTAGCCCGGACTAGCGTCGGTGAGCAGTTCTTC. It encodes CASSFLARTSVGEQFF.

The chain has TRBV9 and TRBJ2-2; the D gene is possibly TRBD2 (6 bases). The CDR3 covers 16 residues. Looked up from germline, CDR1 is SGDLS and CDR2 is YYNGEE. Between the trimmed V and J ends, which lost 4 bases and 3 bases, there was a span of 16 bases. The CDR3 sequence: CASSTPGVGDTGELFF. The CDR3 DNA follows: TGTGCCAGCAGCACGCCGGGGGTGGGGGACACCGGGGAGCTGTTTTTT. Supplemented by reference TRBV9 and TRBJ2-2, the full variable domain reads DSGVTQTPKHLITATGQRVTLRCSPRSGDLSVYWYQQSLDQGLQFLIQYYNGEERAKGNILERFSAQQFPDLHSELNLSSLELGDSALYFCASSTPGVGDTGELFFGEGSRLTVL.